Here is one T cell receptor beta chain with its context. The antigen is not known. The primer mix had 60 Vbeta and 13 Jbeta primers. The table came from immunoSEQ multiplex PCR; TCRdb's copy has only in-frame clones and leaves some out. This table has approximately 110,000 clones, 70% appearing once. This sample stems from a study of cytomegalovirus exposure and HLA in healthy donors. Study-level results: Previous analysis showed most TCR beta V segments were productive about 87% or about 30% of the time.

The sequence derives from a man aged 35 to 55 in good health and CMV-seropositive. Specimen: PBMCs.

The DNA of the CDR3 is TGTGCCAGCCAATCCTCTAGCGGTCCCGGGGGCGCGCAGTATTTT. Translating it yields CASQSSSGPGGAQYF. The J gene is TRBJ2-3, the V gene TRBV2, with D tentatively TRBD2 (7 bases). The CDR3 sequence is 15 residues long. Trimming stripped 8 bases from V and 10 bases from J, with 25 bases between. The germline V gene has CDR1 SNHLY and CDR2 FYNNEI.